Listed here are 25 T cell receptor beta chains from one sample, sequenced in a study of beta chain features in type 1 diabetes. The isolated RNA, all of it, was reverse transcribed, so expressed TCRB transcripts were what got sequenced. Some clones are missing from TCRdb's copy, which holds only in-frame ones; the method was immunoSEQ multiplex PCR. This repertoire shows roughly 240,000 clones, 12% to 15% found once; its top ten account for about 0.03%. What was sequenced was naive CD4+ T cells from blood. The receptors derive from a woman aged 35 to 49 in good health.

The chain joins TRBV18 to TRBJ1-3; 7 nucleotides agree with TRBD1. The CDR3 covers 16 residues. Germline V gene data show CDR1 as KGHSH and CDR2 as LQKENI. V shed 3 bases, J shed 0 bases, and the junction held 5 bases outside the gene matches. The CDR3 protein is CASSPIAGGSGNTIYF. For the CDR3, the DNA is TGTGCCAGCTCACCGATTGCAGGGGGCTCTGGAAACACCATATATTTT.

This clone was observed a handful of times. This sequence joins TRBV6-1 and TRBJ2-6, with D perhaps matching TRBD2 (6 bases). V gave up 0 bases and J gave up 0 bases, with 9 bases separating them. Germline V gene data show CDR1 as MNHNS and CDR2 as SASEGT. This CDR3 region has 17 residues. The CDR3 region has the DNA TGTGCCAGCAGTGAAGCGGGACTTAGCTCTGGGGCCAACGTCCTGACTTTC. As protein: CASSEAGLSSGANVLTF.

This clone was detected only a few times. The CDR3 nucleotides are TGTGCCAGCAGCTTAGTCATGGAGGGCGAAAAACTGTTTTTT. This codes for CASSLVMEGEKLFF. The chain is built from TRBV7-6 and TRBJ1-4; D is unresolved. Looked up from germline, CDR1 is SGHVS and CDR2 is FNYEAQ. Trimming took 1 base from V and 8 from J, leaving 11 bases between them. This CDR3 region has 14 residues. The full variable domain, in which reference TRBV7-6 and TRBJ1-4 provide the parts outside the CDR3, is GAGVSQSPRYKVTKRGQDVALRCDPISGHVSLYWYRQALGQGPEFLTYFNYEAQQDKSGLPNDRFSAERPEGSISTLTIQRTEQRDSAMYRCASSLVMEGEKLFFGSGTQLSVL.

This chain uses TRBV7-9 with TRBJ1-1; D unclear. Germline V gene lookup returns CDR1 SEHNR and CDR2 FQNEAQ (reference sequence). This CDR3 has 13 residues. V lost 4 bases and J lost 9, with 15 bases in between. The CDR3 DNA reads as TGTGCCAGCAGCTACGATGACGGACTGAAAGCTTTCTTT. Residues: CASSYDDGLKAFF.

This rearrangement joins TRBV5-1 to TRBJ1-5, with a weak D call TRBD1 (6 bases). The germline V gene has CDR1 SGHRS and CDR2 YFSETQ. Trimming took off 3 bases at V and 5 bases at J, with 12 bases between the two ends. This CDR3 contains 14 residues. Here the CDR3 reads CASSSTGLDQPQHF. The CDR3 nucleotides are TGCGCCAGCAGCTCTACAGGGCTTGATCAGCCCCAGCATTTT.

This clone was recorded a few times. The chain couples TRBV10-3 to TRBJ1-1; tentatively, D is TRBD1 (5 bases). Trimming removed 6 bases from V and 2 bases from J, with 16 bases in between. Germline lookup yields CDR1 ENHRY and CDR2 SYGVKD. The CDR3 runs 15 residues. CDR3 in amino acids: CAIRERQGSNTEAFF. CDR3 DNA sequence: TGTGCCATCAGGGAGAGGCAGGGTAGTAACACTGAAGCTTTCTTT.

This clone was found a few times. The chain uses TRBV7-2 and TRBJ1-2; 8 bases line up with TRBD1. V was clipped by 5 bases and J by 4 bases; unmatched bases: 6. This CDR3 is 14 amino acids long. Germline V lookup: CDR1 SGHTA, CDR2 FQGNSA. The CDR3 DNA reads as TGTGCCAGCAGCACCCAGGGGGCGACCTATGGCTACACCTTC. Translating it yields CASSTQGATYGYTF. The full variable domain, with the rest looked up from reference TRBV7-2 and TRBJ1-2, is GAGVSQSPSNKVTEKGKDVELRCDPISGHTALYWYRQSLGQGLEFLIYFQGNSAPDKSGLPSDRFSAERTGGSVSTLTIQRTQQEDSAVYLCASSTQGATYGYTFGSGTRLTVV.

J is TRBJ2-1 and V is TRBV7-9, with a possible D match to TRBD1 (6 bases). CDR1 and CDR2 from the germline V gene are SEHNR and FQNEAQ (reference sequence). The CDR3 extends over 14 amino acids. Trimming took off 5 bases at V and 7 bases at J, with 15 bases between the two ends. CDR3 sequence reads: CASSGPGDMNEQFF. The CDR3 DNA is TGTGCCAGCAGCGGTCCAGGGGACATGAATGAGCAGTTCTTC.

In this sample, this clone turned up a few times. The chain employs TRBV6-6 and TRBJ1-4, with 7 bases that match TRBD1. CDR1 is MNHNY, CDR2 SVGAGI, per germline (reference sequence). The CDR3 loop spans 14 amino acids. The J segment lost 8 bases and the V segment lost 5 bases, leaving 8 bases of the junction unmatched. The CDR3 here is CASSRGRGTEKLFF. Here the CDR3 DNA reads TGTGCCAGCAGTAGGGGCAGGGGGACGGAAAAACTGTTTTTT.

This clone has more than one count but fewer than ten. V usage is TRBV18 and J usage is TRBJ2-6, with TRBD1 identical over 7 bases. Per germline, CDR1 KGHSH and CDR2 LQKENI. CDR3 length equals 16 residues. The ends lost 4 bases at V and 0 bases at J; junction bases unmatched: 3. The CDR3 region is CASSLRDSSGANVLTF. The CDR3 region has the DNA TGTGCCAGCTCACTACGGGACAGCTCTGGGGCCAACGTCCTGACTTTC. Variable domain in full (rest from reference TRBV18 and TRBJ2-6): NAGVMQNPRHLVRRRGQEARLRCSPMKGHSHVYWYRQLPEEGLKFMVYLQKENIIDESGMPKERFSAEFPKEGPSILRIQQVVRGDSAAYFCASSLRDSSGANVLTFGAGSRLTVL.

The V and J genes are TRBV2 and TRBJ2-2; no firm D call. The CDR3 spans 13 residues. V lost 7 bases and J 5 bases, leaving 11 bases between the germline ends. Germline CDR1 SNHLY, CDR2 FYNNEI. The CDR3 DNA reads TGTGCCAGCAAGAAAGAGGATACCGGGGAGCTGTTTTTT. Its translation is CASKKEDTGELFF.

The table lists this clone with a few counts. The rearrangement links TRBV5-1 to TRBJ2-2; D unresolved. The CDR3 contains 13 residues. The germline CDR1 and CDR2 sequences are SGHRS and YFSETQ. The V and J ends lost 0 bases and 4 bases respectively, with 4 bases between them. The CDR3 nucleotides read TGCGCCAGCAGCTTGGCGGTCACCGGGGAGCTGTTTTTT. The encoded protein is CASSLAVTGELFF.

The chain combines TRBV7-2 with TRBJ2-7; possibly TRBD1 for D (6 bases). The CDR3 has 14 residues. V lost 5 bases and J lost 0, with 11 bases in between. Germline CDR1 and CDR2: SGHTA and FQGNSA. CDR3 sequence: CASSLRDNSYEQYF. The CDR3 nucleotides read TGTGCCAGCAGCCTCCGGGACAACTCCTACGAGCAGTACTTC.

This clone has a handful of counts. V usage is TRBV5-1 and J usage is TRBJ2-5, with 7 bases identical to TRBD1. Trimming took 0 bases from V and 5 from J; bases not matched to a gene: 4. This CDR3 is built from 14 residues. Germline V CDR1 and CDR2: SGHRS, YFSETQ. CDR3 region: CASSLGQGAETQYF. CDR3 nucleotide sequence: TGCGCCAGCAGCTTGGGACAGGGTGCGGAGACCCAGTACTTC.

This clone was detected only a few times. The rearrangement joins TRBV6-1 to TRBJ2-7, with TRBD1 matching over 10 bases. Germline values: CDR1 MNHNS, CDR2 SASEGT. V shed 6 bases, J shed 2 bases, and the junction held 7 bases outside the gene matches. The CDR3 is 15 amino acids. Here the CDR3 reads CASREPGQGTYEQYF. CDR3 DNA sequence: TGTGCCAGCAGGGAGCCGGGACAGGGGACCTACGAGCAGTACTTC.

This chain uses TRBV6-5 with TRBJ2-7; weak D call: TRBD1 (7 bases). The CDR3 covers 13 residues. Trimming shortened V by 7 bases and J by 1 base, and 11 bases separated the two germline ends. CDR1 is MNHEY and CDR2 is SVGAGI in the germline V gene. The CDR3 here is CASTAGGSYEQYF. The CDR3 DNA is TGTGCCAGCACGGCAGGGGGGTCCTACGAGCAGTACTTC.

CDR3 sequence (DNA): TGTGCCAGCAGACAGGACAGGACGAACACCGGGGAGCTGTTTTTT. Translating gives CASRQDRTNTGELFF. The V and J genes are TRBV14 and TRBJ2-2, with 7 nucleotides matching TRBD1. Trimming at V came to 6 bases and at J to 0 bases, leaving 4 bases not matched to a gene. The CDR3 has 15 amino acids. Germline V CDR1 and CDR2: SGHDN, FVKESK.

This clone was seen a few times. J is TRBJ2-6 and V is TRBV27, with 8 bases matching TRBD1. There are 15 residues in the CDR3. V trimming: 11 bases; J trimming: 3 bases; junction bases outside the gene matches: 9. CDR1 is MNHEY, CDR2 SMNVEV, per germline (reference sequence). The CDR3 sequence: CAWGDRHFGANVLTF. The CDR3 nucleotides are TGTGCCTGGGGGGACAGGCATTTTGGGGCCAACGTCCTGACTTTC.

The chain joins TRBV5-1 to TRBJ1-1; tentatively, D is TRBD1 (6 bases). There are 14 residues in the CDR3. V lost 3 bases and J lost 6, with 15 bases in between. CDR1 is SGHRS and CDR2 is YFSETQ in the germline V gene. CDR3 residues: CASSSGSGQPEAFF. DNA for the CDR3: TGCGCCAGCAGCTCGGGGTCCGGACAGCCTGAAGCTTTCTTT.

This clone was seen a handful of times. The V and J genes are TRBV5-1 and TRBJ1-2; no clear D. Per the germline V gene, CDR1 is SGHRS and CDR2 is YFSETQ. The CDR3 extends over 13 amino acids. V lost 4 bases to trimming and J lost 8 bases, with 15 bases between them. The chain's CDR3 is CASSHRVASGYTF. The CDR3 DNA reads as TGCGCCAGCAGCCACCGGGTCGCATCCGGCTACACCTTC. Drawing the rest from reference TRBV5-1 and TRBJ1-2, the complete variable domain is KAGVTQTPRYLIKTRGQQVTLSCSPISGHRSVSWYQQTPGQGLQFLFEYFSETQRNKGNFPGRFSGRQFSNSRSEMNVSTLELGDSALYLCASSHRVASGYTFGSGTRLTVV.

V usage is TRBV7-9 and J usage is TRBJ2-3; 10 positions match TRBD2. Trimming removed 0 bases from V and 5 bases from J; junction bases left unmatched: 5. Per the germline V gene, CDR1 is SEHNR and CDR2 is FQNEAQ (reference sequence). This CDR3 has 16 amino acids. The CDR3 DNA reads TGTGCCAGCAGCTTAGCAGCGGGGGGGCCAGGAGATACGCAGTATTTT. Translation gives CASSLAAGGPGDTQYF.

The chain carries TRBV5-1 and TRBJ2-3; 8 bases map to TRBD1. The CDR3 has 14 amino acids. V lost 0 bases, J lost 4 bases, and 1 base stayed unmatched. Germline lookup yields CDR1 SGHRS and CDR2 YFSETQ. The CDR3 here is CASSLGQGSDTQYF. Here the CDR3 DNA reads TGCGCCAGCAGCTTGGGACAGGGGTCAGATACGCAGTATTTT.

J is TRBJ1-6 and V is TRBV2; 11 positions agree with TRBD1. Germline assignment: CDR1 SNHLY and CDR2 FYNNEI. The CDR3 covers 16 residues. Trimming removed 10 bases from V and 7 bases from J; junction bases left unmatched: 12. The CDR3 bases are TGTGCCACCTCCGGGACAGGGGGTGAATGGAATTCACCCCTCCACTTT. It yields the protein CATSGTGGEWNSPLHF.

This clone has a handful of counts. This chain's CDR3 is CASKPDSLSYEQYF. CDR3 DNA sequence: TGTGCCAGCAAACCGGACAGCCTCTCCTACGAGCAGTACTTC. This chain links TRBV7-2 with TRBJ2-7, with a possible D match to TRBD1 (6 bases). Trimming stripped 7 bases from V and 0 bases from J, with 13 bases between. This CDR3 is built from 14 residues. The germline V gene has CDR1 SGHTA and CDR2 FQGNSA. Complete variable domain (other parts from reference TRBV7-2 and TRBJ2-7): GAGVSQSPSNKVTEKGKDVELRCDPISGHTALYWYRQSLGQGLEFLIYFQGNSAPDKSGLPSDRFSAERTGGSVSTLTIQRTQQEDSAVYLCASKPDSLSYEQYFGPGTRLTVT.

This clone was seen only a few times. V usage is TRBV7-2 and J usage is TRBJ2-1; TRBD1 matches at 7 bases. There are 18 residues in the CDR3. Per the germline V gene, CDR1 is SGHTA and CDR2 is FQGNSA. The V and J ends lost 0 bases and 0 bases, in that order; junction bases with no gene match: 8. The chain's CDR3 is CASSLAGPTGSSYNEQFF. CDR3 coding DNA: TGTGCCAGCAGCTTAGCTGGCCCGACAGGGTCCTCCTACAATGAGCAGTTCTTC.